This T cell receptor beta chain stems from a study of blood T cell repertoires in COVID-19. The assay was immunoSEQ multiplex PCR, and TCRdb's table has in-frame clones only and misses some. The data contain 150,000 to 200,000 clones, approximately 80% of them singletons. This clonotype was sampled from a man aged 45 to 65 who had recovered from COVID-19. The sample comprised PBMCs or T cells enriched from blood (not recorded which).

The CDR3, as DNA: TGTGCCAGCAGACCAATCGGGGGAATCAACGAGCAGTACTTC. It translates to CASRPIGGINEQYF. The rearrangement uses TRBV28 and TRBJ2-7; D possibly corresponds to TRBD2 (6 bases). The length of the CDR3 is 14 residues. Germline assignment: CDR1 MDHEN and CDR2 SYDVKM. V gave up 6 bases and J gave up 5 bases, with 17 bases separating them.